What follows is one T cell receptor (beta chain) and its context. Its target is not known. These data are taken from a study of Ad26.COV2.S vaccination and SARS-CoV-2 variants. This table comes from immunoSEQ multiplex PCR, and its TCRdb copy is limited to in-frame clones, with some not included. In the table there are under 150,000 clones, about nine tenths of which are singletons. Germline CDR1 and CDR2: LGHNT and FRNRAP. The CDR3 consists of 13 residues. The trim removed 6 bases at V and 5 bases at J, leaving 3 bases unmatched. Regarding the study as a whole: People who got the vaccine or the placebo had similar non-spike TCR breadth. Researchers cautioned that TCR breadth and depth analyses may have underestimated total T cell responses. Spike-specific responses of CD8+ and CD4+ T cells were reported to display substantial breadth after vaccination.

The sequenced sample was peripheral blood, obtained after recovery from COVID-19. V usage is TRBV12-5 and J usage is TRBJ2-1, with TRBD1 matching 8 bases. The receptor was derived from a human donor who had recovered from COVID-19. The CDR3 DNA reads TGTGCTAGTGGACCGACAGGGGACAATGAGCAGTTCTTC. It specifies CASGPTGDNEQFF.